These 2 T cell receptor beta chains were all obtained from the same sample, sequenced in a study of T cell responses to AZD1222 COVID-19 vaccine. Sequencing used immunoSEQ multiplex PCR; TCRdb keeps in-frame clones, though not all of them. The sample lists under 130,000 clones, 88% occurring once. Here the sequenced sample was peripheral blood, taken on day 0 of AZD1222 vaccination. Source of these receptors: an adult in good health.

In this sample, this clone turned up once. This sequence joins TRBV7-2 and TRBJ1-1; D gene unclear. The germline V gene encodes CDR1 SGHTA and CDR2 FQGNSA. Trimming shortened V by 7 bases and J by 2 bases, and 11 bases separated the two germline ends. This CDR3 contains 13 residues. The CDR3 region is CASTRRQNTEAFF. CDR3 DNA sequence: TGTGCCAGCACCAGACGCCAAAACACTGAAGCTTTCTTT.

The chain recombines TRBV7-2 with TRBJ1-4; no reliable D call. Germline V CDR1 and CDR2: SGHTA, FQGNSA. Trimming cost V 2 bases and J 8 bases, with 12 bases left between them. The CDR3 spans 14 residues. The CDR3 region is CASSLRLAEEKLFF. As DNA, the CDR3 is TGTGCCAGCAGCTTAAGGTTGGCAGAGGAAAAACTGTTTTTT.